This entry features one TCR beta chain sequence. Unmatched junction bases numbered 9, after V lost 5 bases and J lost 9 bases. The CDR3 has 15 amino acids. Germline loops: CDR1 SGHVS, CDR2 FNYEAQ. Amplification used 60 Vbeta primers and 13 Jbeta primers. Method: immunoSEQ multiplex PCR; TCRdb's copy keeps in-frame clones and lacks some. The data hold some 150,000 clones, with around 66% observed a single time. This specimen comes from a study of cytomegalovirus exposure and HLA in healthy donors. This clonotype was obtained from a woman aged 30 to 39 in good health and CMV-seropositive. This chain joins TRBV7-6 and TRBJ2-1; TRBD1 matches 11 bases. The specimen sequenced was PBMCs. The CDR3: CASSHEGQGAAEQFF. The CDR3 nucleotides read TGTGCCAGCAGCCACGAAGGACAGGGGGCGGCTGAGCAGTTCTTC.